The rows below give T cell receptor beta chains drawn from one sample of a study of hypomethylating agent response in myelodysplastic syndrome. Repertoires were generated with immunoSEQ multiplex PCR, while TCRdb's copy carries only in-frame clones and drops some. The sample consists of about 4,500 clones, approximately 80% of them appearing once. The sequencing here drew on bone marrow, taken before or after starting hypomethylating agent treatment for myelodysplastic syndrome (not recorded which). These receptor sequences come from a human donor with myelodysplastic syndrome. Both conserved end residues are part of each CDR3. D genes are given only for firm matches. Size is stated for part of the rows, as once, few or many counts, or as a class when the clone is expanded.

cdr3_nt cdr3_aa cdr3_length j_call d_call clone_size v_call
TGCGCCAGCAGCCAAGTTGCAAGGCGTAACTATGGCTACACCTTC CASSQVARRNYGYTF 15 TRBJ1-2 - - TRBV4-3
TGTGCCAGCAGAATGGGACAGGGAAACACTGAAGCTTTCTTT CASRMGQGNTEAFF 14 TRBJ1-1 TRBD1 - TRBV6-5
TGCGCCAGCAGCCAAGGACAAAAGGCACTAGCGGGGGTGACTAGCACAGATACGCAGTATTTT CASSQGQKALAGVTSTDTQYF 21 TRBJ2-3 TRBD2 once TRBV4-3
TGTGCCAGCAGTGAATTTCAGGCCGGGGGGGCTTTCTTT CASSEFQAGGAFF 13 TRBJ1-1 - - TRBV25-1
TGTGCCAGCAGTTCCTTCCGGGGGAACACTGAAGCTTTCTTT CASSSFRGNTEAFF 14 TRBJ1-1 - - TRBV6-5
TGTGCCAGAGCCGGGACAGGGGTCAAAGGAGGGAATGAGCAGTTCTTC CARAGTGVKGGNEQFF 16 TRBJ2-1 TRBD1 - TRBV6-4
TGTGCCAGCAGTAGCGCCCGGGACAGGGGATTGGGTCAGCCCCAGCATTTT CASSSARDRGLGQPQHF 17 TRBJ1-5 TRBD1 - TRBV27
TGCGCCAGCAGCCCGGGGGGAGATACGCAGTATTTT CASSPGGDTQYF 12 TRBJ2-3 TRBD2 - TRBV4-3
TGCGCCAGCAGCTTGGAGCCGGACAGGGGCAACTATGGCTACACCTTC CASSLEPDRGNYGYTF 16 TRBJ1-2 TRBD1 - TRBV5-1
TGTGCCAGCAGCCCTAGGACAGGGTCGTACCAAGAGACCCAGTACTTC CASSPRTGSYQETQYF 16 TRBJ2-5 TRBD1 - TRBV4-2
TGTGCCAGCAGCTTAAATGAGGGCGGACAGGGCTATGGCTACACCTTC CASSLNEGGQGYGYTF 16 TRBJ1-2 TRBD1 - TRBV7-2
TGTGCCAGTGGGGGGTTTTCGGGCAATCAGCCCCAGCATTTT CASGGFSGNQPQHF 14 TRBJ1-5 - - TRBV2
TGTGCCAGCAGCGTAGCTACGGTAGGGGCCGGGGAGCTGTTTTTT CASSVATVGAGELFF 15 TRBJ2-2 - - TRBV9
TGTGCCAGTAGTATTTTACGACACAGCAACACTGAAGCTTTCTTT CASSILRHSNTEAFF 15 TRBJ1-1 - - TRBV19
TGTGCCAGCAGTGAAGCACCGGGACAGGGAACCGGGGAGCTGTTTTTT CASSEAPGQGTGELFF 16 TRBJ2-2 TRBD1 once TRBV2
TGCGCCAGCAGCCAAGCCGGGACAGGGGTCGAAAAACTGTTTTTT CASSQAGTGVEKLFF 15 TRBJ1-4 TRBD1 - TRBV4-1
TGTGCCAGCAGCCCGTTCTTCGGAGGGATGAAAGAGACCCAGTACTTC CASSPFFGGMKETQYF 16 TRBJ2-5 - - TRBV11-2
TGTGCCAGCAGGGTACAGGGTAGAACCGGCTACACCTTC CASRVQGRTGYTF 13 TRBJ1-2 - - TRBV9
TGTGCCAGCAAACCGGGAGTTAACTATGGCTACACCTTC CASKPGVNYGYTF 13 TRBJ1-2 - few TRBV7-9
TGTGCCAACCCACGTAGCTCCTACAATGAGCAGTTCTTC CANPRSSYNEQFF 13 TRBJ2-1 - once TRBV2
TGTGCCAGCAGTTTAGACAGGGATCGGATCCACGAGCAGTACTTC CASSLDRDRIHEQYF 15 TRBJ2-7 TRBD1 - TRBV2
TGCAGTGCTAGCGGGGGAGTGGAGCAGTTCTTC CSASGGVEQFF 11 TRBJ2-1 - once TRBV20-1
TGTGCCAGCAGCCGGGTCCTCCTCTACGAGCAGTACTTC CASSRVLLYEQYF 13 TRBJ2-7 - - TRBV2
TGTGCCAGCAGCTGGACCCCTGCGGGGGTAAGCACAGATACGCAGTATTTT CASSWTPAGVSTDTQYF 17 TRBJ2-3 TRBD2 - TRBV27
TGTGCCAGCAAGGGGACTAGCAATGAGCAGTTCTTC CASKGTSNEQFF 12 TRBJ2-1 TRBD2 - TRBV2
TGTGCCAGCAGCTTGAGTTATGAGGGCCAGCCCCAGCATTTT CASSLSYEGQPQHF 14 TRBJ1-5 - - TRBV5-6
TGCGCCAGCAGCTGGCGCGGGGGCGCCACAGATACGCAGTATTTT CASSWRGGATDTQYF 15 TRBJ2-3 - - TRBV5-1
TGTGCCAGCAGCTTAGGGCCCCAAATGACGGAGGGCTACACCTTC CASSLGPQMTEGYTF 15 TRBJ1-2 - - TRBV7-2
TGTGCCAGCAAATCGACTAGCGGGGTGGGGGATACGCAGTATTTT CASKSTSGVGDTQYF 15 TRBJ2-3 TRBD2 - TRBV6-6
TGTGCCACCAGAGGGGCCGGGATGAACACTGAAGCTTTCTTT CATRGAGMNTEAFF 14 TRBJ1-1 - - TRBV4-2
TGCGCCAGCAGCCAAACCGGGACAGTCTATAATTCACCCCTCCACTTT CASSQTGTVYNSPLHF 16 TRBJ1-6 TRBD1 - TRBV4-3
TGTGCCAGCAGCTTGGCAGGGCGTTACGAGCAGTACTTC CASSLAGRYEQYF 13 TRBJ2-7 - - TRBV5-6
TGTGCCAGCAGCTTAGACCCCCAGGGCCAGATAGGCTACACCTTC CASSLDPQGQIGYTF 15 TRBJ1-2 - - TRBV11-2
TGTGCCACCGGGACTAGCGGGGGCAAAGAGCAGTTCTTC CATGTSGGKEQFF 13 TRBJ2-1 TRBD2 - TRBV6-6
TGTGCCAGCAGCATGAGACTAGCGGGAACCAGGAATGAGCAGTTCTTC CASSMRLAGTRNEQFF 16 TRBJ2-1 TRBD2 once TRBV5-8
TGTGCCAGTAGTATCGGAAGGGACTTCTATGGCTACACCTTC CASSIGRDFYGYTF 14 TRBJ1-2 - - TRBV19
TGTGCCACCAGCAGTGGGTTCGCGGGACAGGGCTCTGAGACCCAGTACTTC CATSSGFAGQGSETQYF 17 TRBJ2-5 TRBD1 - TRBV15
TGCAGCGCCGCGACAGGGGCTTACACTGAAGCTTTCTTT CSAATGAYTEAFF 13 TRBJ1-1 TRBD1 - TRBV29-1
TGTGCCAGCACTCCCCGGGGGGCCGGTACTGAAGCTTTCTTT CASTPRGAGTEAFF 14 TRBJ1-1 - - TRBV11-2
TGTGCCAGCAGTTACCGGGACAGCTTTAATGAGCAGTTCTTC CASSYRDSFNEQFF 14 TRBJ2-1 TRBD1 - TRBV2
TGTGCCAGCAGTTACCGACAGGGTGGTTCACCCCTCCACTTT CASSYRQGGSPLHF 14 TRBJ1-6 TRBD1 - TRBV6-5
TGTGCCAGCAGCCACCTAAGGGATAACAATGAGCAGTTCTTC CASSHLRDNNEQFF 14 TRBJ2-1 - - TRBV7-2
TGCGCCAGCAAGGAGGGGAGCTCCTACAATGAGCAGTTCTTC CASKEGSSYNEQFF 14 TRBJ2-1 - - TRBV4-1
TGTGCCAGCCTCAAACAAAGTCGGGCCAACGTCCTGACTTTC CASLKQSRANVLTF 14 TRBJ2-6 - - TRBV9
TGTGCCAGCAGTCCCCGGGGACTAGCGGGGGGGCCGTACAATGAGCAGTTCTTC CASSPRGLAGGPYNEQFF 18 TRBJ2-1 TRBD2 - TRBV6-4
TGTGCCAGCAGTGAAGGGACAGGGGGACACAATGAGCAGTTCTTC CASSEGTGGHNEQFF 15 TRBJ2-1 TRBD1 - TRBV2
TGCAGCGTTGAACGGGGCGTGAACACTGAAGCTTTCTTT CSVERGVNTEAFF 13 TRBJ1-1 - - TRBV29-1
TGCGCCAGCAGCTTGGAAAGCCAGGGGGATGGTGGCTACACCTTC CASSLESQGDGGYTF 15 TRBJ1-2 TRBD1 - TRBV5-1